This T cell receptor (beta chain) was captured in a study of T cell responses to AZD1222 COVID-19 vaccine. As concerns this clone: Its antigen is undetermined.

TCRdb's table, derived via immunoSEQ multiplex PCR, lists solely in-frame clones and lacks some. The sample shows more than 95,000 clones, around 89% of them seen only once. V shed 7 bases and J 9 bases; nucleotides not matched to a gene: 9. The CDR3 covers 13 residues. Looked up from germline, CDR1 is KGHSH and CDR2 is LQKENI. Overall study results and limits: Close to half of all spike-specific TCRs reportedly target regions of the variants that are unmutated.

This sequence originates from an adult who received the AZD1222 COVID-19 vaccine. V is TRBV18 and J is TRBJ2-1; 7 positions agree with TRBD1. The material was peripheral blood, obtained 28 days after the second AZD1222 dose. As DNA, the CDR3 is TGTGCCAGCTTAACGCAGGGGGTCGGTGAGCAGTTCTTC. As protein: CASLTQGVGEQFF.